This T cell receptor beta chain originates from a study of identifying expanded T cells in peripheral blood. Overall study results and limits: Across healthy donors, higher total template counts meant significantly greater approximately 2-week count variance. Differentially abundant clones: roughly 1.2 between replicates, approximately 16 at about 13 days, 18 to 20 at four.

This clone was counted once. Antigen specificity is unknown. TCRdb's copy holds only in-frame clones and misses some; the assay was immunoSEQ multiplex PCR. This table has over 85,000 clones, approximately 88% appearing once. Sample: blood. This clonotype originated in a person between 18 and 69 years old in good health.

CDR3 loop: CASSIPGRAKNIQYF. CDR3 DNA: TGTGCCAGTAGTATCCCGGGGCGTGCCAAAAACATTCAGTACTTC. The rearrangement links TRBV19 to TRBJ2-4; D may be TRBD1 or TRBD2 (5 bases each). Trimming shortened V by 3 bases and J by 1 base, and 10 bases separated the two germline ends. Germline assignment: CDR1 LNHDA and CDR2 SQIVND (reference sequence). The CDR3 is 15 amino acids.